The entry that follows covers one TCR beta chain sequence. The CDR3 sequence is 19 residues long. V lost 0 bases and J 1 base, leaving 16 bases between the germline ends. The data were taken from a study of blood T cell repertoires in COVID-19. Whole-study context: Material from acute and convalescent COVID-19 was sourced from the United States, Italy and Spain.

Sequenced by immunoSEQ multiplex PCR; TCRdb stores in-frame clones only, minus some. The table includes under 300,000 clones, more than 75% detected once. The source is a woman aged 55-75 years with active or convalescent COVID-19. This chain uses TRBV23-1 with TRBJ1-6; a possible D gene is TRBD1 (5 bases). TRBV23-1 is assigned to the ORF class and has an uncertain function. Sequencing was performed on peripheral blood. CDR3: CASSQSGRGEESYNSPLHF. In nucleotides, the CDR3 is TGCGCCAGCAGTCAATCCGGGCGGGGGGAGGAGTCCTATAATTCACCCCTCCACTTT.